Shown below are 22 T cell receptor beta chains from a single sample sequenced in a study of cytomegalovirus exposure and HLA in healthy donors. Primers for the PCR totalled 60 Vbeta and 13 Jbeta. Sequenced by immunoSEQ multiplex PCR; TCRdb stores in-frame clones only, minus some. The sample has about 150,000 clones, about 75% seen once. The specimen was PBMCs. Receptor source: a male donor in good health and CMV-seronegative.

This chain uses TRBV6-5 with TRBJ1-2, with a tentative D call TRBD1 (5 bases). The CDR3 runs to 15 residues. Trimming took off 3 bases at V and 4 bases at J, with 15 bases between the two ends. Germline values: CDR1 MNHEY, CDR2 SVGAGI. CDR3 loop: CASSYSAGGIYGYTF. For the CDR3, the DNA is TGTGCCAGCAGTTATTCCGCCGGGGGGATCTATGGCTACACCTTC.

The rearrangement joins TRBV11-3 to TRBJ2-1; 11 nucleotides align to TRBD2. This CDR3 region has 16 residues. The V gene's germline CDR1 is SGHNT and CDR2 YENEEA. V shed 5 bases and J 10 bases; nucleotides not matched to a gene: 13. The CDR3 region has the DNA TGTGCCAGCAGCCCAACTAGCGGGGGAAATCGTGAGGAGCAGTTCTTC. Translating it yields CASSPTSGGNREEQFF.

The chain joins TRBV7-9 to TRBJ2-1; 7 bases align to TRBD1. Germline CDR1 and CDR2: SEHNR and FQNEAQ (reference sequence). The CDR3 has 14 amino acids. After removal of 4 bases from V and 5 bases from J, the junction contained 5 bases not matched to a gene. The CDR3 bases are TGTGCCAGCAGCTCGAGGGGGCTAGACAATGAGCAGTTCTTC. It translates to CASSSRGLDNEQFF.

The V call is TRBV7-2, the J call TRBJ2-2; TRBD2 agrees at 13 bases. From germline, CDR1 is SGHTA and CDR2 FQGNSA. CDR3 length equals 17 residues. V dropped 8 bases and J dropped 2; count of bases not matched to a gene: 8. CDR3 sequence reads: CASEPGLAGLNTGELFF. In nucleotides, the CDR3 is TGTGCCAGCGAGCCGGGACTAGCGGGGCTCAACACCGGGGAGCTGTTTTTT.

The J gene is TRBJ1-4, the V gene TRBV21-1; the D call in the table, TRBD1, was not verified against the DNA. TRBV21-1 is listed as a pseudogene. The length of the CDR3 is 18 residues. CDR3 sequence reads: CASSTDPGQGLSNEKLFF. DNA for the CDR3: TGTGCCAGCAGCACCGACCCGGGACAGGGGTTATCTAATGAAAAACTGTTTTTT.

The chain combines TRBV5-1 with TRBJ1-1, with 7 positions matching TRBD1. J gave up 2 bases and V 4 bases, and 5 bases lay outside the gene matches. The CDR3 contains 14 residues. CDR1 is SGHRS and CDR2 is YFSETQ in the germline V gene. CDR3 loop: CASSVGQSNTEAFF. CDR3 in DNA: TGCGCCAGCAGCGTGGGACAGAGTAACACTGAAGCTTTCTTT.

This clone was detected only a few times. This chain links TRBV4-1 with TRBJ2-7, with 8 bases matching TRBD2. CDR1 and CDR2 (germline): MGHRA, YSYEKL. The CDR3 totals 16 residues. V was clipped by 1 base and J by 6 bases; unmatched bases: 11. The CDR3 sequence: CASSQGEGSGAGEQYF. In DNA, the CDR3 is TGCGCCAGCAGCCAAGGGGAGGGTAGCGGGGCTGGCGAGCAGTACTTC.

This clone was counted a few times. This chain uses TRBV7-7 with TRBJ2-3; possible D gene TRBD2, 6 bases. The germline gives CDR1 SSHAT, CDR2 FNYEAQ (reference sequence). This CDR3 has 13 amino acids. The V end was cut by 8 bases, the J end by 6 bases, with 15 bases between. The CDR3 bases are TGTGCCAGCTCTACTAGCCCCGAGGATACGCAGTATTTT. Its translation is CASSTSPEDTQYF. The full variable domain, rest sourced from reference TRBV7-7 and TRBJ2-3, is GAGVSQSPRYKVTKRGQDVTLRCDPISSHATLYWYQQALGQGPEFLTYFNYEAQPDKSGLPSDRFSAERPEGSISTLTIQRTEQRDSAMYRCASSTSPEDTQYFGPGTRLTVL.

This clone was detected only once. The chain combines TRBV7-3 with TRBJ2-5, with 7 bases aligning to TRBD2. This CDR3 contains 15 residues. Per germline, CDR1 SGHTA and CDR2 FQGTGA. V trimming: 1 base; J trimming: 7 bases; junction bases outside the gene matches: 9. The CDR3 region is CASSLSNGPGGTQYF. The CDR3 nucleotides read TGTGCCAGCAGCTTAAGTAATGGGCCGGGGGGGACCCAGTACTTC. Together with reference TRBV7-3 and TRBJ2-5, the CDR3 gives the full variable domain: GAGVSQTPSNKVTEKGKYVELRCDPISGHTALYWYRQSLGQGPEFLIYFQGTGAADDSGLPNDRFFAVRPEGSVSTLKIQRTERGDSAVYLCASSLSNGPGGTQYFGPGTRLLVL.

J is TRBJ1-1 and V is TRBV7-6; the D gene is possibly TRBD1 (6 bases). The V end was cut by 2 bases, the J end by 6 bases, with 10 bases between. CDR3 length equals 13 residues. Germline CDR1 reads SGHVS; CDR2 reads FNYEAQ. CDR3 coding DNA: TGTGCCAGCAGCTTATATCAGGGGTCTGAAGCTTTCTTT. Translated, it gives CASSLYQGSEAFF.

V and J are TRBV5-1 and TRBJ2-2; 8 nucleotides match TRBD1. The germline CDR1 and CDR2 sequences are SGHRS and YFSETQ. V was pared by 4 bases and J by 5 bases, with 7 bases of the junction left unmatched. CDR3 length: 15 amino acids. CDR3 nucleotides: TGCGCCAGCAGCCGGGGACAGGAAAAGACCGGGGAGCTGTTTTTT. Translation: CASSRGQEKTGELFF.

This chain connects TRBV10-3 to TRBJ2-3; 7 nucleotides agree with TRBD2. The V gene's germline CDR1 is ENHRY and CDR2 SYGVKD. The CDR3 loop spans 14 amino acids. After removal of 8 bases from V and 1 base from J, the junction contained 6 bases not matched to a gene. In DNA, the CDR3 is TGTGCCATCCGGAAAGCGGGGCGCACAGATACGCAGTATTTT. As protein: CAIRKAGRTDTQYF.

V is TRBV5-1 and J is TRBJ2-1; D is uncertain. The germline CDR1 and CDR2 sequences are SGHRS and YFSETQ. Trimming pared 0 bases from V and 6 bases from J, leaving 10 bases between. The CDR3 spans 14 residues. The CDR3 bases are TGCGCCAGCAGCTTGGCCCCGCAGATCAATGAGCAGTTCTTC. As protein: CASSLAPQINEQFF.

This rearrangement joins TRBV11-3 to TRBJ2-1, with D perhaps TRBD2 (5 bases). V was cut by 5 bases and J by 0 bases, with 8 bases left in between. The CDR3 runs to 14 residues. CDR1 and CDR2 from the germline V gene are SGHNT and YENEEA. The CDR3 sequence: CASSPGSSYNEQFF. In nucleotides, the CDR3 is TGTGCCAGCAGCCCGGGGAGCTCCTACAATGAGCAGTTCTTC. Combining the CDR3 with reference TRBV11-3 and TRBJ2-1 gives the whole variable domain EAGVVQSPRYKIIEKKQPVAFWCNPISGHNTLYWYLQNLGQGPELLIRYENEEAVDDSQLPKDRFSAERLKGVDSTLKIQPAELGDSAVYLCASSPGSSYNEQFFGPGTRLTVL.

This sequence joins TRBV10-1 and TRBJ2-5, with D perhaps matching TRBD2 (6 bases). The CDR3 runs to 14 residues. CDR1 and CDR2 (germline): WNHNN, SYGVQD (reference sequence). The V end lost 11 bases, the J end lost 0 bases, and 16 bases lay between the germline ends. DNA of the CDR3: TGCGCCGGCAACCGGGACTCCAACCAAGAGACCCAGTACTTC. It translates to CAGNRDSNQETQYF.

This chain uses TRBV7-2 with TRBJ2-1; D may be TRBD2 (7 bases). The germline V gene encodes CDR1 SGHTA and CDR2 FQGNSA. V was cut by 6 bases and J by 7 bases, with 25 bases left in between. The CDR3 has 17 amino acids. CDR3 bases: TGTGCCAGCAGTCTAAATTCGGGCGGGGGCGGCGGGAATGAGCAGTTCTTC. Amino acid sequence: CASSLNSGGGGGNEQFF.

The chain is built from TRBV6-4 and TRBJ1-4; D is unresolved. CDR1 is MRHNA, CDR2 SNTAGT, per germline. This CDR3 spans 14 amino acids. Trimming left V 3 bases short and J 0 bases short, with 5 bases between. CDR3 loop: CASSDQATNEKLFF. In DNA form, the CDR3 reads TGTGCCAGCAGTGATCAGGCAACTAATGAAAAACTGTTTTTT.

The chain combines TRBV5-1 with TRBJ2-5, with 8 bases lining up with TRBD2. CDR1 is SGHRS, CDR2 YFSETQ, per germline. There are 15 residues in the CDR3. Trimming removed 4 bases from V and 0 bases from J; junction bases left unmatched: 5. CDR3 amino acids: CASSLGGVDQETQYF. The CDR3 bases are TGCGCCAGCAGCCTCGGGGGGGTCGACCAAGAGACCCAGTACTTC. The full variable domain, its missing parts supplied by reference TRBV5-1 and TRBJ2-5, is KAGVTQTPRYLIKTRGQQVTLSCSPISGHRSVSWYQQTPGQGLQFLFEYFSETQRNKGNFPGRFSGRQFSNSRSEMNVSTLELGDSALYLCASSLGGVDQETQYFGPGTRLLVL.

Only one count was recorded for this clone. The chain employs TRBV5-4 and TRBJ2-1, with TRBD2 matching over 8 bases. V lost 4 bases to trimming and J lost 4 bases; unmatched junction nucleotides: 13. CDR3 length: 17 amino acids. Germline CDR1 SGHNT, CDR2 YYREEE (reference sequence). The CDR3 DNA reads TGTGCCAGCAGCCCGAGGACTAGCCGAAGGGGTTACAATGAGCAGTTCTTC. It specifies CASSPRTSRRGYNEQFF.

This chain joins TRBV6-1 and TRBJ2-4; TRBD1 agrees at 7 bases. V shed 6 bases and J 6 bases; nucleotides not matched to a gene: 5. The germline V gene encodes CDR1 MNHNS and CDR2 SASEGT. This CDR3 has 13 amino acids. The CDR3 reads CASSMTGTNIQYF. The CDR3 DNA reads TGTGCCAGCAGCATGACAGGGACAAACATTCAGTACTTC.

The gene calls are TRBV12-5 and TRBJ2-4; a weak D match, TRBD1 (5 bases). Between the trimmed V and J ends, which lost 0 bases and 2 bases, there was a span of 11 bases. Germline lookup yields CDR1 LGHNT and CDR2 FRNRAP. This CDR3 region has 16 residues. CDR3 sequence reads: CASGLVFDSPKNIQYF. CDR3 bases: TGTGCTAGTGGTTTGGTATTCGACAGCCCCAAAAACATTCAGTACTTC.

The chain combines TRBV18 with TRBJ2-7, with 9 bases lining up with TRBD1. V lost 5 bases to trimming and J lost 2 bases; unmatched junction nucleotides: 19. The germline gives CDR1 KGHSH, CDR2 LQKENI. The CDR3 spans 19 residues. DNA of the CDR3: TGTGCCAGCTCAGTTAACGTGGGACAGGGATCCTTAGCCACCTACGAGCAGTACTTC. This encodes CASSVNVGQGSLATYEQYF.